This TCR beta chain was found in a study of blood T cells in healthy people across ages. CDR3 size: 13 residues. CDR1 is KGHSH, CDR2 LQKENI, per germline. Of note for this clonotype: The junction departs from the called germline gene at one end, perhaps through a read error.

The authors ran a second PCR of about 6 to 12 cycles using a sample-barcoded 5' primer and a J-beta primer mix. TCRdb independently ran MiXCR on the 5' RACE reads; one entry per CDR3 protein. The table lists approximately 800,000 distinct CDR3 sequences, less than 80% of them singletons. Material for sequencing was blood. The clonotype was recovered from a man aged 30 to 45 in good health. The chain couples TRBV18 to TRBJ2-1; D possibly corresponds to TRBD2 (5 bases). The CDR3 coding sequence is TGTGCCAGCTTACCAAGCGGACGCAATGAGCAGTTCTTC. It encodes CASLPSGRNEQFF.